This entry is about one T cell receptor (beta chain). Its antigen is not identified. This sample was included in a study of T cell responses to AZD1222 COVID-19 vaccine. The repertoire was sequenced with immunoSEQ multiplex PCR; TCRdb's copy has only in-frame clones and lacks some. Counted here are over 45,000 clones, 70% to 90% occurring once; the ten biggest clones make up under 5%. The CDR3 runs 20 residues. Germline values: CDR1 MNHEY, CDR2 SVGEGT. Trimming stripped 6 bases from V and 8 bases from J, with 37 bases between. Overall study findings and caveats: Every sample of the repertoires postdated the peak T cell response.

The sample in question was peripheral blood, obtained on day 0 of AZD1222 vaccination. V is TRBV6-2 or TRBV6-3 and J is TRBJ1-2; possible D gene TRBD1, 5 bases. The receptor's source is an adult in good health. CDR3 region: CASSLNRPLKTEILRVGYTF. Here the CDR3 DNA reads TGTGCCAGCAGCCTCAACCGACCACTTAAGACAGAGATTCTGCGAGTGGGCTACACCTTC.